A selection of T cell receptor beta chains follows, all from one sample in a study of blood T cell repertoires in COVID-19. Profiled with immunoSEQ multiplex PCR; TCRdb holds only in-frame clones, not every one. Counted here are some 140,000 clones, approximately 86% occurring once; the ten biggest clones make up around 0.63%. Source material: peripheral blood. The source is a man aged 55 to 69 with COVID-19, enrolled during active disease. The CDR3 runs from the conserved cysteine through the conserved F or W. D genes are given only for firm matches. Only part of the rows carry a size: once, few, many, or a class if the clone is expanded.

J gene: TRBJ2-7
D gene: NA
clone size: NA
V gene: TRBV10-2
CDR3 protein: CASSSGDGYEQYF
CDR3 DNA: TGCGCCAGCAGTTCGGGGGACGGGTACGAGCAGTACTTC

J gene: TRBJ1-2
D gene: TRBD1
clone size: NA
V gene: TRBV7-9
CDR3 protein: CASSLGGQDYGYTF
CDR3 DNA: TGTGCCAGCAGCCTGGGGGGACAGGACTATGGCTACACCTTC

J gene: TRBJ1-2
D gene: NA
clone size: NA
V gene: TRBV6-5
CDR3 protein: CASSYNSREAGYTF
CDR3 DNA: TGTGCCAGCAGTTACAATAGCAGGGAGGCTGGCTACACCTTC

J gene: TRBJ2-1
D gene: TRBD2
clone size: NA
V gene: TRBV27
CDR3 protein: CASRTSGTSGSNEQFF
CDR3 DNA: TGTGCCAGCAGGACTTCCGGGACTAGCGGCTCGAATGAGCAGTTCTTC

J gene: TRBJ2-1
D gene: NA
clone size: NA
V gene: TRBV19
CDR3 protein: CASKFRVSYNEQFF
CDR3 DNA: TGTGCCAGTAAGTTCAGGGTATCCTACAATGAGCAGTTCTTC

J gene: TRBJ1-5
D gene: NA
clone size: NA
V gene: TRBV2
CDR3 protein: CASSQDTHSNQPQHF
CDR3 DNA: TGTGCCAGCAGTCAGGACACCCATAGCAATCAGCCCCAGCATTTT

J gene: TRBJ2-3
D gene: TRBD2
clone size: NA
V gene: TRBV5-1
CDR3 protein: CASSLSAGGLTDTQYF
CDR3 DNA: TGCGCCAGCAGCTTGTCGGCGGGAGGACTCACAGATACGCAGTATTTT

J gene: TRBJ2-7
D gene: TRBD1
clone size: NA
V gene: TRBV6-2/TRBV6-3
CDR3 protein: CASSYSGRGQYEQYF
CDR3 DNA: TGTGCCAGCAGTTACTCGGGCAGGGGGCAATACGAGCAGTACTTC

J gene: TRBJ1-5
D gene: NA
clone size: NA
V gene: TRBV19
CDR3 protein: CASSPLPAVGQPQHF
CDR3 DNA: TGTGCCAGTAGTCCCCTGCCTGCGGTTGGTCAGCCCCAGCATTTT

J gene: TRBJ2-7
D gene: NA
clone size: NA
V gene: TRBV24-1
CDR3 protein: CATSDSGIIYEQYF
CDR3 DNA: TGTGCCACCAGTGATTCCGGGATCATCTACGAGCAGTACTTC

J gene: TRBJ1-3
D gene: NA
clone size: NA
V gene: TRBV5-1
CDR3 protein: CASSSVPGNTIYF
CDR3 DNA: TGCGCCAGCAGCTCCGTTCCTGGAAACACCATATATTTT

J gene: TRBJ1-2
D gene: NA
clone size: NA
V gene: TRBV9
CDR3 protein: CASSAGFQPYGYTF
CDR3 DNA: TGTGCCAGCAGCGCGGGGTTTCAGCCCTATGGCTACACCTTC

J gene: TRBJ2-3
D gene: NA
clone size: NA
V gene: TRBV7-3
CDR3 protein: CASSLLAGVAGTDTQYF
CDR3 DNA: TGTGCCAGCAGCTTACTCGCCGGGGTAGCGGGCACAGATACGCAGTATTTT

J gene: TRBJ1-3
D gene: TRBD1
clone size: NA
V gene: TRBV6-1
CDR3 protein: CASSDWDSRSGNTIYF
CDR3 DNA: TGTGCCAGCAGTGACTGGGACAGCCGGTCTGGAAACACCATATATTTT

J gene: TRBJ2-7
D gene: TRBD1
clone size: NA
V gene: TRBV7-2
CDR3 protein: CASSHGQGPGEQYF
CDR3 DNA: TGTGCCAGCAGCCACGGACAGGGCCCTGGCGAGCAGTACTTC

J gene: TRBJ2-2
D gene: TRBD2
clone size: NA
V gene: TRBV29-1
CDR3 protein: CSVAAGGPGAGELFF
CDR3 DNA: TGCAGCGTTGCAGCGGGAGGGCCGGGCGCCGGGGAGCTGTTTTTT

J gene: TRBJ1-6
D gene: NA
clone size: NA
V gene: TRBV6-5
CDR3 protein: CASSSTWGRGSPLHF
CDR3 DNA: TGTGCCAGCAGCTCTACGTGGGGTAGGGGTTCACCCCTCCACTTT

J gene: TRBJ1-2
D gene: TRBD1
clone size: NA
V gene: TRBV7-2
CDR3 protein: CASSLALVRDRYGYTF
CDR3 DNA: TGTGCCAGCAGCTTAGCGCTTGTGAGGGACAGATATGGCTACACCTTC

J gene: TRBJ1-5
D gene: NA
clone size: NA
V gene: TRBV19
CDR3 protein: CASSRGSSNQPQHF
CDR3 DNA: TGTGCCAGTAGCAGGGGATCGAGCAATCAGCCCCAGCATTTT

J gene: TRBJ2-7
D gene: NA
clone size: NA
V gene: TRBV27
CDR3 protein: CASSLRGSYEQYF
CDR3 DNA: TGTGCCAGCAGTTTACGGGGATCCTACGAGCAGTACTTC

J gene: TRBJ2-2
D gene: NA
clone size: NA
V gene: TRBV4-1
CDR3 protein: CASSQDSKVRGTGELFF
CDR3 DNA: TGCGCCAGCAGCCAAGATAGTAAAGTTAGGGGCACCGGGGAGCTGTTTTTT

J gene: TRBJ1-6
D gene: TRBD1
clone size: once
V gene: TRBV2
CDR3 protein: CASSAPTGDNSPLHF
CDR3 DNA: TGTGCCAGCAGTGCCCCGACAGGGGATAATTCACCCCTCCACTTT

J gene: TRBJ1-1
D gene: NA
clone size: NA
V gene: TRBV29-1
CDR3 protein: CSVDDRNTEAFF
CDR3 DNA: TGCAGCGTTGATGATAGGAACACTGAAGCTTTCTTT

J gene: TRBJ2-1
D gene: TRBD1
clone size: NA
V gene: TRBV7-8
CDR3 protein: CASSLFETGVSYNEQFF
CDR3 DNA: TGTGCCAGCAGCCTATTTGAGACAGGGGTCTCCTACAATGAGCAGTTCTTC

J gene: TRBJ1-2
D gene: TRBD1
clone size: NA
V gene: TRBV30
CDR3 protein: CAWSVRWDRGQTNYGYTF
CDR3 DNA: TGTGCCTGGAGTGTACGTTGGGACAGGGGACAAACTAACTATGGCTACACCTTC

J gene: TRBJ1-1
D gene: TRBD1
clone size: NA
V gene: TRBV7-8
CDR3 protein: CASSPGTASTEAFF
CDR3 DNA: TGTGCCAGCAGCCCAGGGACAGCTTCAACTGAAGCTTTCTTT

J gene: TRBJ2-5
D gene: NA
clone size: NA
V gene: TRBV28
CDR3 protein: CASSLTRSETQYF
CDR3 DNA: TGTGCCAGCAGTTTGACCAGGTCGGAGACCCAGTACTTC

J gene: TRBJ1-3
D gene: NA
clone size: NA
V gene: TRBV6-2/TRBV6-3
CDR3 protein: CASSSQANSGNTIYF
CDR3 DNA: TGTGCCAGCAGCTCACAGGCGAACTCTGGAAACACCATATATTTT

J gene: TRBJ1-2
D gene: NA
clone size: few
V gene: TRBV29-1
CDR3 protein: CSVEGNPTNSGYTF
CDR3 DNA: TGCAGCGTTGAAGGCAACCCTACCAATTCGGGCTACACCTTC

J gene: TRBJ1-2
D gene: TRBD1
clone size: few
V gene: TRBV5-8
CDR3 protein: CASSFTRDRNHYGYTF
CDR3 DNA: TGTGCCAGCAGCTTCACGAGGGACAGAAACCACTATGGCTACACCTTC

J gene: TRBJ1-6
D gene: TRBD1
clone size: few
V gene: TRBV28
CDR3 protein: CASSSQGEGSPLHF
CDR3 DNA: TGTGCCAGCAGTTCACAGGGGGAAGGCTCACCCCTCCACTTT

J gene: TRBJ2-1
D gene: TRBD1
clone size: few
V gene: TRBV27
CDR3 protein: CASSFRGQGLDEQFF
CDR3 DNA: TGTGCCAGCAGTTTCCGGGGACAGGGGTTGGATGAGCAGTTCTTC

J gene: TRBJ1-4
D gene: NA
clone size: NA
V gene: TRBV6-2/TRBV6-3
CDR3 protein: CASSSFGEKLFF
CDR3 DNA: TGTGCCAGCAGCTCTTTTGGCGAAAAACTGTTTTTT

J gene: TRBJ2-3
D gene: NA
clone size: NA
V gene: TRBV2
CDR3 protein: CASSLAAFSTDTQYF
CDR3 DNA: TGTGCCAGCAGCCTCGCGGCGTTTAGCACAGATACGCAGTATTTT

J gene: TRBJ1-1
D gene: NA
clone size: once
V gene: TRBV10-3
CDR3 protein: CAISDREDTEAFF
CDR3 DNA: TGTGCCATCAGTGACAGGGAGGACACTGAAGCTTTCTTT

J gene: TRBJ2-1
D gene: TRBD2
clone size: once
V gene: TRBV4-3
CDR3 protein: CASSQGAGGINEQFF
CDR3 DNA: TGCGCCAGCAGCCAAGGTGCGGGGGGGATCAATGAGCAGTTCTTC

J gene: TRBJ1-2
D gene: NA
clone size: NA
V gene: TRBV28
CDR3 protein: CASNQGSWGYTF
CDR3 DNA: TGTGCCAGCAACCAGGGTTCGTGGGGCTACACCTTC

J gene: TRBJ1-2
D gene: TRBD1
clone size: once
V gene: TRBV29-1
CDR3 protein: CSVVRQGQGYTF
CDR3 DNA: TGCAGCGTTGTTCGACAGGGGCAAGGCTACACCTTC

J gene: TRBJ1-4
D gene: NA
clone size: NA
V gene: TRBV3-1/TRBV3-2
CDR3 protein: CASSPRQIESSEKLFF
CDR3 DNA: TGTGCCAGCAGCCCCCGACAAATCGAAAGCTCTGAAAAACTGTTTTTT

J gene: TRBJ2-2
D gene: NA
clone size: once
V gene: TRBV5-1
CDR3 protein: CASSPPTGNTGELFF
CDR3 DNA: TGCGCCAGCAGCCCGCCGACAGGGAACACCGGGGAGCTGTTTTTT

J gene: TRBJ2-7
D gene: NA
clone size: once
V gene: TRBV20-1
CDR3 protein: CSARDLPEQYF
CDR3 DNA: TGCAGTGCTAGAGATCTACCCGAGCAGTACTTC

J gene: TRBJ1-2
D gene: NA
clone size: NA
V gene: TRBV7-8
CDR3 protein: CASSLAFQNYGYTF
CDR3 DNA: TGTGCCAGCAGCTTAGCGTTCCAAAACTATGGCTACACCTTC

J gene: TRBJ2-1
D gene: NA
clone size: NA
V gene: TRBV7-8
CDR3 protein: CASSLATGGVTINEQFF
CDR3 DNA: TGTGCCAGCAGCTTAGCGACAGGTGGGGTAACAATCAATGAGCAGTTCTTC

J gene: TRBJ1-5
D gene: TRBD1
clone size: NA
V gene: TRBV7-2
CDR3 protein: CASSPTGVGQPQHF
CDR3 DNA: TGTGCCAGCAGCCCAACAGGGGTGGGTCAGCCCCAGCATTTT

J gene: TRBJ1-1
D gene: TRBD1
clone size: NA
V gene: TRBV5-4
CDR3 protein: CASSSRDRNTEAFF
CDR3 DNA: TGTGCCAGCAGCTCCCGGGACAGGAACACTGAAGCTTTCTTT

J gene: TRBJ2-3
D gene: TRBD2
clone size: NA
V gene: TRBV19
CDR3 protein: CASSPTSGRGLKDTQYF
CDR3 DNA: TGTGCCAGTAGCCCGACTAGCGGGAGGGGATTGAAAGATACGCAGTATTTT

J gene: TRBJ1-1
D gene: NA
clone size: NA
V gene: TRBV6-4
CDR3 protein: CASREGAGGTEAFF
CDR3 DNA: TGTGCCAGCAGGGAGGGCGCAGGAGGGACTGAAGCTTTCTTT

J gene: TRBJ2-1
D gene: NA
clone size: NA
V gene: TRBV6-4
CDR3 protein: CASSVEEGRVEQFF
CDR3 DNA: TGTGCCAGCAGTGTCGAGGAAGGTCGGGTAGAGCAGTTCTTC

J gene: TRBJ2-5
D gene: TRBD2
clone size: NA
V gene: TRBV7-6
CDR3 protein: CASSLSSGREKETQYF
CDR3 DNA: TGTGCCAGCAGCTTATCCAGCGGGAGGGAAAAAGAGACCCAGTACTTC

J gene: TRBJ2-7
D gene: NA
clone size: NA
V gene: TRBV5-1
CDR3 protein: CASSRQPTTGQNRYEQYF
CDR3 DNA: TGCGCCAGCAGCCGCCAACCAACGACAGGACAGAACCGTTACGAGCAGTACTTC

J gene: TRBJ2-5
D gene: TRBD2
clone size: NA
V gene: TRBV11-3
CDR3 protein: CASSPGGGTETQYF
CDR3 DNA: TGTGCCAGCAGCCCCGGGGGGGGGACCGAGACCCAGTACTTC

J gene: TRBJ1-3
D gene: TRBD1
clone size: NA
V gene: TRBV5-4
CDR3 protein: CASSLGDRHSGNTIYF
CDR3 DNA: TGTGCCAGCAGCTTGGGGGACAGACACTCTGGAAACACCATATATTTT

J gene: TRBJ1-1
D gene: NA
clone size: NA
V gene: TRBV7-2
CDR3 protein: CASSLARGLGMNTEAFF
CDR3 DNA: TGTGCCAGCAGCTTAGCGCGGGGTTTAGGGATGAACACTGAAGCTTTCTTT

J gene: TRBJ2-5
D gene: TRBD1
clone size: NA
V gene: TRBV14
CDR3 protein: CASSQGVGRTKETQYF
CDR3 DNA: TGTGCCAGCAGTCAGGGGGTGGGAAGGACGAAAGAGACCCAGTACTTC

J gene: TRBJ2-1
D gene: TRBD2
clone size: NA
V gene: TRBV4-3
CDR3 protein: CASSQDPLAGGPQFF
CDR3 DNA: TGCGCCAGCAGCCAAGATCCGCTAGCGGGAGGCCCGCAGTTCTTC